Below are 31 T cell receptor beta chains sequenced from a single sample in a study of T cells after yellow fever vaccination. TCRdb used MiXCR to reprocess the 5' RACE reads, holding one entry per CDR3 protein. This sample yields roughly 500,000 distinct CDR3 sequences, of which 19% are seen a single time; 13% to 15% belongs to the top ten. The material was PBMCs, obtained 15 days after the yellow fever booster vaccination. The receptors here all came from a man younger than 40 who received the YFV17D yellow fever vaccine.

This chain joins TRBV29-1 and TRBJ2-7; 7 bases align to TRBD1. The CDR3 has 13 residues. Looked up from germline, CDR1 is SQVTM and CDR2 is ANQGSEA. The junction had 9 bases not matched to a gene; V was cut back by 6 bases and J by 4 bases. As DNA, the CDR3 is TGCAGCGTCCGAGGACAGGACCGGTACGAGCAGTACTTC. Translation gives CSVRGQDRYEQYF.

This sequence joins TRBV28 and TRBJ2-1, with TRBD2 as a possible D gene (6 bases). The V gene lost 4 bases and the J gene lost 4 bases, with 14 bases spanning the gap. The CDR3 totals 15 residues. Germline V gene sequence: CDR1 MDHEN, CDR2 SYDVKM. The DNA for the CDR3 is TGTGCCAGCAGTTGGGGTACGGAGGGGTACAATGAGCAGTTCTTC. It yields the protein CASSWGTEGYNEQFF. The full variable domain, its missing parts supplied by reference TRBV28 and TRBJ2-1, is DVKVTQSSRYLVKRTGEKVFLECVQDMDHENMFWYRQDPGLGLRLIYFSYDVKMKEKGDIPEGYSVSREKKERFSLILESASTNQTSMYLCASSWGTEGYNEQFFGPGTRLTVL.

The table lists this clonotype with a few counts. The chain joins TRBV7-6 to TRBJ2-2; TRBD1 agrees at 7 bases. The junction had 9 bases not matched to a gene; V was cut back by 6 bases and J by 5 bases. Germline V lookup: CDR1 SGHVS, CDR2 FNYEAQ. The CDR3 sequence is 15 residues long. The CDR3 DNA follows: TGTGCCAGCAGGGAGTTCGGGACAGCTACCGGGGAGCTGTTTTTT. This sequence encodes CASREFGTATGELFF.

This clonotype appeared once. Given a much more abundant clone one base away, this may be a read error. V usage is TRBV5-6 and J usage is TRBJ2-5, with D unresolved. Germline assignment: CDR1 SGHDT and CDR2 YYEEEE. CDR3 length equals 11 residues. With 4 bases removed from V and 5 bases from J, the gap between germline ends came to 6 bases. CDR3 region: CASSRWETQYF. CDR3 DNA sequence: TGTGCCAGCAGCCGCTGGGAGACCCAGTACTTC.

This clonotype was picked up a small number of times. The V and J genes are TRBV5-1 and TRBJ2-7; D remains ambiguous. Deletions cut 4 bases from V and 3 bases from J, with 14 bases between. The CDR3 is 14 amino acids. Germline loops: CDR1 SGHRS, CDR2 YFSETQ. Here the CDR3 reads CASSPLRVNYEQYF. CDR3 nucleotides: TGCGCCAGCAGCCCCCTCCGTGTAAACTACGAGCAGTACTTC.

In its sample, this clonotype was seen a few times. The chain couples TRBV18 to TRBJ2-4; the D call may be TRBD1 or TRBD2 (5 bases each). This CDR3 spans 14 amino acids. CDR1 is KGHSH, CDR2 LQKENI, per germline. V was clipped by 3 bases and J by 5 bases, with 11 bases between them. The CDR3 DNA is TGTGCCAGCTCACCCCGCCGGGACCAAAACATTCAGTACTTC. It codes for CASSPRRDQNIQYF.

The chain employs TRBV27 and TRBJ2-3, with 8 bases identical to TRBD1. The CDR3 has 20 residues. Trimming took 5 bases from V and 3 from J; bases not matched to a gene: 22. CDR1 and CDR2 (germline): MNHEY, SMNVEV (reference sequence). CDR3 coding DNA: TGTGCCAGCAGTAGTTCGATAGAGGCCCACATGACAGGGGTTACAGATACGCAGTATTTT. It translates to CASSSSIEAHMTGVTDTQYF.

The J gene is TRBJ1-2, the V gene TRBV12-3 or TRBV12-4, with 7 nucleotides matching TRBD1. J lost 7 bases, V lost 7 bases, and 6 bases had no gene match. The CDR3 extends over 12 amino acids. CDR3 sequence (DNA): TGTGCCAGCACCCTAGAGGGGGCTGGCTACACCTTC. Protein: CASTLEGAGYTF.

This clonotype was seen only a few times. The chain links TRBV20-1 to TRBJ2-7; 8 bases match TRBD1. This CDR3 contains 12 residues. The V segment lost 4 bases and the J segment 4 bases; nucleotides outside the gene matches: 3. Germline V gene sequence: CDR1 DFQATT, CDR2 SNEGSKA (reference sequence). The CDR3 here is CSANQGAYEQYF. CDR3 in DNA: TGCAGTGCTAACCAGGGGGCATACGAGCAGTACTTC.

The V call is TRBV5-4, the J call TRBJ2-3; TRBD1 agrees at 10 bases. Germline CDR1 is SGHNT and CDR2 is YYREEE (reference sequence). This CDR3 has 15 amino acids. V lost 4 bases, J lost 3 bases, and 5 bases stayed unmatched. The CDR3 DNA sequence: TGTGCCAGCAGCGAGGACAGGGGGACGACAGATACGCAGTATTTT. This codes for CASSEDRGTTDTQYF.

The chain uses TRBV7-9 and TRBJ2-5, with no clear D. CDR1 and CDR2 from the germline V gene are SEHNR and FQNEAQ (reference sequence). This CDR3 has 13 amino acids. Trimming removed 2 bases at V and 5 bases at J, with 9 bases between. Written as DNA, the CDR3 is TGTGCCAGCAGCTTATTGAGCAGGGAGACCCAGTACTTC. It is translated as CASSLLSRETQYF.

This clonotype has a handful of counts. In DNA, the CDR3 is TGCGCCAGCAGCCCTTCTCCGGGACATAATGCCCACGAGCAGTACTTC. Translating gives CASSPSPGHNAHEQYF. The genes are TRBV5-1 and TRBJ2-7; perhaps TRBD1 as D (6 bases). With 4 bases removed from V and 5 bases from J, the gap between germline ends came to 22 bases. In germline, CDR1 is SGHRS, CDR2 YFSETQ. The CDR3 consists of 16 residues.

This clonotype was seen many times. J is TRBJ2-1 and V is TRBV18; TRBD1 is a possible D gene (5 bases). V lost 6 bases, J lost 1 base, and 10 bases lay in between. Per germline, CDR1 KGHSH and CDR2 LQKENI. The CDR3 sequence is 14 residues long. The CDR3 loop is CASSLQGSYNEQFF. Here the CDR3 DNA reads TGTGCCAGCTCCCTGCAGGGTTCCTACAATGAGCAGTTCTTC. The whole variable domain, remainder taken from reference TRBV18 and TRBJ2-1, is NAGVMQNPRHLVRRRGQEARLRCSPMKGHSHVYWYRQLPEEGLKFMVYLQKENIIDESGMPKERFSAEFPKEGPSILRIQQVVRGDSAAYFCASSLQGSYNEQFFGPGTRLTVL.

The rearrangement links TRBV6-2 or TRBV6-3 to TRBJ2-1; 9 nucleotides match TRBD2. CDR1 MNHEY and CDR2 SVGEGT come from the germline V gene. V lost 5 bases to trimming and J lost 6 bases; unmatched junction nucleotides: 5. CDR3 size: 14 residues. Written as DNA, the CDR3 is TGTGCCAGCAGTATCGGGACTAGCATCAATGAGCAGTTCTTC. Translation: CASSIGTSINEQFF.

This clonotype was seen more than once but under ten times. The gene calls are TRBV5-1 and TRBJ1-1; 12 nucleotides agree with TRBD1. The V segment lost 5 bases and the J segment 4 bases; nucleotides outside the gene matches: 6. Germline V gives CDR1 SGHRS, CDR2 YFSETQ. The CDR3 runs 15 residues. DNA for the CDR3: TGCGCCAGCAGGGGACAGGGGGCGACGGGCACTGAAGCTTTCTTT. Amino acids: CASRGQGATGTEAFF.

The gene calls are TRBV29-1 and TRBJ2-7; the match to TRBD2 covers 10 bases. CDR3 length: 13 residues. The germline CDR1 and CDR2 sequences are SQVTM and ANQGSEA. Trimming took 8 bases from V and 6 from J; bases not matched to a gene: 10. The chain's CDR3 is CSQRLAGVLEQYF. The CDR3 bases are TGCAGCCAACGCCTAGCGGGAGTTCTCGAGCAGTACTTC.

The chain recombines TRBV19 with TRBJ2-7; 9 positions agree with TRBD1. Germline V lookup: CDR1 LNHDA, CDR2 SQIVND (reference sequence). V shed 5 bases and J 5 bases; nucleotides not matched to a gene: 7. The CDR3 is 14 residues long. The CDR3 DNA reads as TGTGCCAGTAGTCCGGACAGGGGTTCGCACGAGCAGTACTTC. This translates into CASSPDRGSHEQYF.

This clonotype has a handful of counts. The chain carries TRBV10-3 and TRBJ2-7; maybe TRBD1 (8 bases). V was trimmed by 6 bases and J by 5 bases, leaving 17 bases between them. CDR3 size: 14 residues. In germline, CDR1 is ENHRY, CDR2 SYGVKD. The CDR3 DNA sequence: TGTGCCATCAGGACCACAGGGGGGGAAAACGAGCAGTACTTC. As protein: CAIRTTGGENEQYF.

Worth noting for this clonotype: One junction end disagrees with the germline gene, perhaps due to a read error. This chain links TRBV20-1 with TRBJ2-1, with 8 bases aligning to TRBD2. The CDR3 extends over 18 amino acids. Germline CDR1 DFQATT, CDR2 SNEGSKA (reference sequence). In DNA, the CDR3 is TGCTGTGCTACCGGATGGGGGTCTAGCGGGTTCACGGCATTCGAGCAGTTCTTC. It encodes CCATGWGSSGFTAFEQFF.

CDR3 in DNA: TGTGCCTGGCGGGGACAGGGAATTACTGAAGCTTTCTTT. It is translated as CAWRGQGITEAFF. J is TRBJ1-1 and V is TRBV30, with 9 positions matching TRBD1. The CDR3 runs to 13 residues. V trimming: 5 bases; J trimming: 5 bases; junction bases outside the gene matches: 6. CDR1 is GTSNPN and CDR2 is SVGIG in the germline V gene (reference sequence).

The CDR3 nucleotides read TGCAGTGCTAGAGACCGGCGGGAGGCCACAGATACGCAGTATTTT. Residues: CSARDRREATDTQYF. V is TRBV20-1 and J is TRBJ2-3, with 8 positions matching TRBD2. With V trimmed by 0 bases and J by 2 bases, 4 bases remained unmatched. Germline CDR1 is DFQATT and CDR2 is SNEGSKA (reference sequence). The CDR3 has 15 amino acids.

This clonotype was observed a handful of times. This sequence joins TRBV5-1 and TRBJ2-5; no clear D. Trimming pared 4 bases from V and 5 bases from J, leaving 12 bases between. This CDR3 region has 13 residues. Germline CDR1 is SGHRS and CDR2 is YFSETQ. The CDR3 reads CASSPDGRETQYF. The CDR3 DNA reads TGCGCCAGCAGCCCTGACGGGCGGGAGACCCAGTACTTC.

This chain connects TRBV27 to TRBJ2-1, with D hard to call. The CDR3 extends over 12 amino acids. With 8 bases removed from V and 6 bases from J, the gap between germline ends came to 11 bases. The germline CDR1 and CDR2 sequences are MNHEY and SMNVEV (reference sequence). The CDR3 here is CASGRYLNEQFF. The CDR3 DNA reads TGTGCCAGCGGGCGGTACCTCAATGAGCAGTTCTTC.

The CDR3 DNA follows: TGTGCCACCAGCAGGGATACAGGGGGCTTACCTCGGGACACCATATATTTT. Translating gives CATSRDTGGLPRDTIYF. The rearrangement links TRBV15 to TRBJ1-3; 9 bases match TRBD1. The CDR3 has 17 amino acids. From germline, CDR1 is LNHNV and CDR2 YYDKDF (reference sequence). The J segment lost 8 bases and the V segment lost 3 bases, leaving 14 bases of the junction unmatched.

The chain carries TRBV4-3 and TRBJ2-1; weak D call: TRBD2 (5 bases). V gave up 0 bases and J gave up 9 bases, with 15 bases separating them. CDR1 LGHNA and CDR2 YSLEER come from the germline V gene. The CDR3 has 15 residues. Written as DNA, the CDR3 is TGCGCCAGCAGCCAAGATCTGCCTAGCAAGGGTGAGCAGTTCTTC. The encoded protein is CASSQDLPSKGEQFF.

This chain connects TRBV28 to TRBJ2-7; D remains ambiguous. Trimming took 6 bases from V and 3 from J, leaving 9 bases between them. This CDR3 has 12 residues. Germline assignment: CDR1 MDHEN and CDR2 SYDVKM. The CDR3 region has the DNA TGTGCCAGCAGGCTTGCCGGCTACGAGCAGTACTTC. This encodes CASRLAGYEQYF.

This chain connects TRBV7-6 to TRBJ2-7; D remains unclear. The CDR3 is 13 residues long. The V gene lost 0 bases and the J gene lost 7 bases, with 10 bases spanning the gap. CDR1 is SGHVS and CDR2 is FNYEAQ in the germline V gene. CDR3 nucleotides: TGTGCCAGCAGCTTAGCGGTCTCGGTAGAGCAGTACTTC. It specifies CASSLAVSVEQYF.

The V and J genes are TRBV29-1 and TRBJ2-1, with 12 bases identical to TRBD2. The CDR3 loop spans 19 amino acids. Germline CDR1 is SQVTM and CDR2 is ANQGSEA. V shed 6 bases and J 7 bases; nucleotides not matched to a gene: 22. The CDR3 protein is CSVARGLAGGGSEKNEQFF. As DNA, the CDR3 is TGCAGCGTCGCCCGGGGGCTAGCGGGAGGGGGGTCGGAAAAAAATGAGCAGTTCTTC.

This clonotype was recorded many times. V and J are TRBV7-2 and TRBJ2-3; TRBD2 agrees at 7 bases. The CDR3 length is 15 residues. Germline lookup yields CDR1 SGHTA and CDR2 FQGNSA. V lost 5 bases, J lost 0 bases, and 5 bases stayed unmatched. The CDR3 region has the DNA TGTGCCAGCAGCGGGCCGGGAGGTAGCACAGATACGCAGTATTTT. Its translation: CASSGPGGSTDTQYF.

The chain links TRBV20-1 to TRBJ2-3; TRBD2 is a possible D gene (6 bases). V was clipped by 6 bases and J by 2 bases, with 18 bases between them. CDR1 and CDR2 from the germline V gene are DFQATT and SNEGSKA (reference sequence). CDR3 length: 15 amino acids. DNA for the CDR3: TGCAGTGCCGAGGCGGCGGGGCTATACACAGATACGCAGTATTTT. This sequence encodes CSAEAAGLYTDTQYF.

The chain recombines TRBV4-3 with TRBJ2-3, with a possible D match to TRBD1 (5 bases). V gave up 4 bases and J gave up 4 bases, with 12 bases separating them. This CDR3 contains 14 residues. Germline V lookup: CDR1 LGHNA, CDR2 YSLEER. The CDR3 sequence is CASSRAGKADTQYF. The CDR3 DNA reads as TGCGCCAGCAGCCGGGCAGGGAAGGCAGATACGCAGTATTTT.